Presented here are 31 T cell receptor beta chains from one specimen sequenced in a study of T cells in Graves' hyperthyroidism and ophthalmopathy. Researchers amplified the TCR beta CDR3 regions from RNA transcripts. A set of HTBI primers served as the primers for a first-round RT-PCR of the TCR CDR3. One entry per CDR3 protein, called by TCRdb with MiXCR from the multiplex PCR reads. The table lists around 520,000 distinct CDR3 sequences, less than 25% of them singletons. The sample comprised blood. The receptors come from a young woman with Graves' ophthalmopathy.

The V and J genes are TRBV28 and TRBJ2-5, with 10 bases matching TRBD2. Germline CDR1 is MDHEN and CDR2 is SYDVKM. V shed 2 bases and J 5 bases; nucleotides not matched to a gene: 11. CDR3 size: 17 residues. The CDR3 DNA sequence: TGTGCCAGCAGTTTACTCAGTAGCGGGAGGCCGGGGGAGACCCAGTACTTC. Protein: CASSLLSSGRPGETQYF.

This clonotype appeared a few times. The chain combines TRBV6-5 with TRBJ2-5; 7 bases fit TRBD1. The length of the CDR3 is 13 residues. Germline trimming cut 2 bases from V and 5 bases from J; bases unmatched to any gene: 2. Germline lookup yields CDR1 MNHEY and CDR2 SVGAGI. The CDR3 region is CASSYLDRETQYF. Written as DNA, the CDR3 is TGTGCCAGCAGTTACCTGGACAGGGAGACCCAGTACTTC.

This clonotype was picked up many times. This chain uses TRBV20-1 with TRBJ2-7, with D unresolved. Per the germline V gene, CDR1 is DFQATT and CDR2 is SNEGSKA (reference sequence). Trimming cost V 3 bases and J 2 bases, with 11 bases left between them. This CDR3 is built from 13 residues. The CDR3 protein is CSARFRRPYEQYF. In DNA, the CDR3 is TGCAGTGCTAGGTTCCGAAGGCCCTACGAGCAGTACTTC.

The chain links TRBV7-2 to TRBJ1-2; 7 bases are a match to TRBD1. The trim removed 5 bases at V and 3 bases at J, leaving 9 bases unmatched. Per the germline V gene, CDR1 is SGHTA and CDR2 is FQGNSA. The CDR3 has 15 residues. The CDR3 DNA is TGTGCCAGCAGCCGTTCACAGGGGAGGTACTATGGCTACACCTTC. This translates into CASSRSQGRYYGYTF.

This clonotype has ten or more counts. The CDR3: CAISDRPGATEAFF. CDR3 sequence (DNA): TGTGCCATCAGTGATAGACCGGGGGCCACTGAAGCTTTCTTT. The chain employs TRBV10-3 and TRBJ1-1; tentative D call: TRBD1 (6 bases). The V gene lost 3 bases and the J gene lost 4 bases, with 12 bases spanning the gap. Germline V CDR1 and CDR2: ENHRY, SYGVKD. The length of the CDR3 is 14 residues.

In this sample, this clonotype turned up many times. The chain joins TRBV19 to TRBJ1-1; 10 nucleotides match TRBD1. The germline CDR1 and CDR2 sequences are LNHDA and SQIVND (reference sequence). V was clipped by 9 bases and J by 1 base; unmatched bases: 8. This CDR3 is built from 15 residues. The CDR3: CASSLRDRGNTEAFF. As DNA, the CDR3 is TGTGCCAGCAGTTTAAGGGACAGGGGGAACACTGAAGCTTTCTTT. The entire variable domain, with the rest obtained from reference TRBV19 and TRBJ1-1, is as follows: DGGITQSPKYLFRKEGQNVTLSCEQNLNHDAMYWYRQDPGQGLRLIYYSQIVNDFQKGDIAEGYSVSREKKESFPLTVTSAQKNPTAFYLCASSLRDRGNTEAFFGQGTRLTVV.

In this sample, this clonotype turned up a few times. This chain connects TRBV12-3 or TRBV12-4 to TRBJ1-6, with 7 bases that match TRBD1. Unmatched junction bases numbered 9, after V lost 7 bases and J lost 9 bases. This CDR3 comprises 14 residues. This CDR3 is CASNRQGIGSPLHF. As DNA, the CDR3 is TGTGCCAGCAATCGACAGGGCATTGGTTCACCCCTCCACTTT.

This chain uses TRBV12-3 or TRBV12-4 with TRBJ1-1; 8 bases match TRBD1. There are 19 residues in the CDR3. V dropped 1 base and J dropped 0; count of bases not matched to a gene: 13. The CDR3 DNA reads as TGTGCCAGCAGTTTAGTAAGCCAAACAGGGGGTCGCATGAACACTGAAGCTTTCTTT. Its translation: CASSLVSQTGGRMNTEAFF.

This clonotype has at least ten counts. This chain joins TRBV6-5 and TRBJ1-2, with 11 nucleotides matching TRBD1. Germline V gives CDR1 MNHEY, CDR2 SVGAGI. This CDR3 has 13 residues. V lost 7 bases, J lost 7 bases, and 5 bases stayed unmatched. CDR3 coding DNA: TGTGCCAGCAAGGACAGGGGGCTGGGTGGCTACACCTTC. It yields the protein CASKDRGLGGYTF.

This clonotype was found a few times. The chain uses TRBV14 and TRBJ1-2; 9 nucleotides align to TRBD1. CDR3 length: 15 residues. From germline, CDR1 is SGHDN and CDR2 FVKESK. V was clipped by 4 bases and J by 5 bases; unmatched bases: 8. The CDR3 region has the DNA TGTGCCAGCAGCCCCTCCGGGACAGGGAAGTATGGCTACACCTTC. It encodes CASSPSGTGKYGYTF.

Ten or more counts support this clonotype. The V gene is TRBV4-2, the J gene TRBJ2-7; 9 bases match TRBD1. The CDR3 is 15 residues long. Trimming cost V 1 base and J 1 base; bases outside gene matches: 2. CDR1 and CDR2 from the germline V gene are LGHNA and YNFKEQ. Here the CDR3 DNA reads TGTGCCAGCAGCCAAGGGGACAGGGTATCCTACGAGCAGTACTTC. This gives the protein CASSQGDRVSYEQYF.

In its sample, this clonotype was seen many times. The chain couples TRBV6-5 to TRBJ2-7; tentative D call: TRBD2 (7 bases). The ends were cut back, 4 bases at V and 5 bases at J, with 18 bases in the middle. The CDR3 length is 15 residues. CDR1 is MNHEY and CDR2 is SVGAGI in the germline V gene. The CDR3 nucleotides read TGTGCCAGCAGTTTGGAGGGGGGGGTCGGTCACGAGCAGTACTTC. As protein: CASSLEGGVGHEQYF.

This clonotype appeared a few times. The chain combines TRBV19 with TRBJ2-7, with D possibly TRBD2 on 6 matching bases. Germline V gene lookup returns CDR1 LNHDA and CDR2 SQIVND (reference sequence). This CDR3 is built from 12 residues. V was pared by 3 bases and J by 7 bases, with 10 bases between. The CDR3 protein is CASSITGEEQYF. The DNA of the CDR3 is TGTGCCAGTAGTATTACGGGGGAGGAGCAGTACTTC.

This clonotype has a single count. The chain has TRBV2 and TRBJ1-2; TRBD1 matches 7 bases. V lost 8 bases to trimming and J lost 4 bases; unmatched junction nucleotides: 7. This CDR3 has 13 residues. Germline loops: CDR1 SNHLY, CDR2 FYNNEI. The DNA of the CDR3 is TGTGCCAGCGTAACAGGGGAGGCCTATGGCTACACCTTC. Residues: CASVTGEAYGYTF.

V gene TRBV19 combines with J gene TRBJ1-2, with D perhaps TRBD1 (5 bases). CDR1 LNHDA and CDR2 SQIVND come from the germline V gene (reference sequence). The CDR3 sequence is 13 residues long. The V end lost 10 bases, the J end lost 3 bases, and 15 bases lay between the germline ends. The CDR3 DNA is TGTGCCACACAGGTAGCCATCGACTATGGCTACACCTTC. Its translation: CATQVAIDYGYTF.

This clonotype was counted at least ten times. The chain recombines TRBV5-1 with TRBJ2-5, with TRBD1 identical over 10 bases. The CDR3 loop spans 16 amino acids. From germline, CDR1 is SGHRS and CDR2 YFSETQ. With V trimmed by 1 base and J by 0 bases, 3 bases remained unmatched. This CDR3 reads CASSLLGQGYQETQYF. In nucleotides, the CDR3 is TGCGCCAGCAGCTTGTTGGGACAGGGGTACCAAGAGACCCAGTACTTC.

This clonotype occurred a few times. This chain uses TRBV27 with TRBJ1-2; the D gene is possibly TRBD1 (6 bases). The V and J ends lost 5 bases and 1 base respectively, with 23 bases between them. The CDR3 spans 18 residues. Germline CDR1 reads MNHEY; CDR2 reads SMNVEV (reference sequence). This CDR3 is CASSLYLPGRGGNYGYTF. The CDR3 DNA follows: TGTGCCAGCAGTCTCTACCTCCCGGGCAGGGGAGGTAACTATGGCTACACCTTC.

The V gene is TRBV2, the J gene TRBJ1-6; D may be TRBD1 (5 bases). The V gene lost 2 bases and the J gene lost 10 bases, with 12 bases spanning the gap. Germline V gene lookup returns CDR1 SNHLY and CDR2 FYNNEI. This CDR3 spans 14 amino acids. As DNA, the CDR3 is TGTGCCAGCAGTGAATGGGGCGGGTACTCACCCCTCCACTTT. Translating gives CASSEWGGYSPLHF.

In its sample, this clonotype was seen many times. The J gene is TRBJ1-3, the V gene TRBV7-9, with 7 bases that match TRBD1. This CDR3 comprises 15 residues. Trimming cost V 5 bases and J 0 bases; bases outside gene matches: 4. Germline CDR1 and CDR2: SEHNR and FQNEAQ (reference sequence). The CDR3 DNA reads as TGTGCCAGCAGCCTCGACAGGGTCTCTGGAAACACCATATATTTT. Translated, it gives CASSLDRVSGNTIYF.

The chain recombines TRBV27 with TRBJ1-2; D perhaps matches TRBD1 (6 bases). The CDR3 contains 14 residues. Trimming stripped 2 bases from V and 3 bases from J, with 10 bases between. Germline V CDR1 and CDR2: MNHEY, SMNVEV (reference sequence). For the CDR3, the DNA is TGTGCCAGCAGTTTAGGGGGCCCCTACTATGGCTACACCTTC. This sequence encodes CASSLGGPYYGYTF.

The gene calls are TRBV7-9 and TRBJ1-2, with a weak D call TRBD1 (5 bases). The CDR3 extends over 14 amino acids. CDR1 is SEHNR and CDR2 is FQNEAQ in the germline V gene (reference sequence). Trimming removed 5 bases from V and 4 bases from J, with 14 bases in between. CDR3 bases: TGTGCCAGCAGCATCATCGACAGAGCCTATGGCTACACCTTC. It encodes CASSIIDRAYGYTF.

This clonotype was observed many times. The V and J genes are TRBV6-5 and TRBJ2-5, with TRBD2 matching 7 bases. V shed 2 bases and J 4 bases; nucleotides not matched to a gene: 7. The CDR3 spans 15 residues. In germline, CDR1 is MNHEY, CDR2 SVGAGI. The CDR3, as DNA: TGTGCCAGCAGTTACACCCCGGGGGGTGCAGAGACCCAGTACTTC. This encodes CASSYTPGGAETQYF.

The V call is TRBV9, the J call TRBJ2-2; maybe TRBD1 (5 bases). The CDR3 is 15 residues long. V was clipped by 6 bases and J by 4 bases, with 16 bases between them. Germline CDR1 reads SGDLS; CDR2 reads YYNGEE. For the CDR3, the DNA is TGTGCCAGCACCCCAGAAGGGGCTGGCACCGGGGAGCTGTTTTTT. The encoded protein is CASTPEGAGTGELFF. Using reference TRBV9 and TRBJ2-2 for the parts outside the CDR3, the full variable domain is DSGVTQTPKHLITATGQRVTLRCSPRSGDLSVYWYQQSLDQGLQFLIQYYNGEERAKGNILERFSAQQFPDLHSELNLSSLELGDSALYFCASTPEGAGTGELFFGEGSRLTVL.

The table lists this clonotype with many counts. The chain links TRBV6-5 to TRBJ2-5, with TRBD2 matching 7 bases. The ends lost 2 bases at V and 3 bases at J; junction bases unmatched: 3. Per germline, CDR1 MNHEY and CDR2 SVGAGI. CDR3 length equals 14 residues. CDR3 DNA sequence: TGTGCCAGCAGTTACCTCCGGGGGGAAGAGACCCAGTACTTC. It translates to CASSYLRGEETQYF.

This chain joins TRBV7-9 and TRBJ2-5; D call uncertain. Deletions cut 6 bases from V and 5 bases from J, with 16 bases between. CDR1 SEHNR and CDR2 FQNEAQ come from the germline V gene (reference sequence). There are 14 residues in the CDR3. CDR3 nucleotides: TGTGCCAGCAGTACCCCGTCGGCCGCGGAGACCCAGTACTTC. Its translation is CASSTPSAAETQYF. The full variable domain, completed using reference TRBV7-9 and TRBJ2-5, is DTGVSQNPRHKITKRGQNVTFRCDPISEHNRLYWYRQTLGQGPEFLTYFQNEAQLEKSRLLSDRFSAERPKGSFSTLEIQRTEQGDSAMYLCASSTPSAAETQYFGPGTRLLVL.

The J gene is TRBJ1-6, the V gene TRBV12-3 or TRBV12-4; D gene uncertain. The V end was cut by 5 bases, the J end by 8 bases, with 13 bases between. The CDR3 runs 14 residues. As DNA, the CDR3 is TGTGCCAGCAGTGTTTACGGAAATGATTCACCCCTCCACTTT. Its translation: CASSVYGNDSPLHF.

The rearrangement joins TRBV9 to TRBJ1-1; a weak D match, TRBD1 (5 bases). The V and J ends lost 4 bases and 2 bases respectively, with 12 bases between them. CDR3 length: 14 residues. Per the germline V gene, CDR1 is SGDLS and CDR2 is YYNGEE. Here the CDR3 DNA reads TGTGCCAGCAGCCCGAGACAGACTAACACTGAAGCTTTCTTT. This encodes CASSPRQTNTEAFF. The variable domain in full, completed from reference TRBV9 and TRBJ1-1, reads DSGVTQTPKHLITATGQRVTLRCSPRSGDLSVYWYQQSLDQGLQFLIQYYNGEERAKGNILERFSAQQFPDLHSELNLSSLELGDSALYFCASSPRQTNTEAFFGQGTRLTVV.

The CDR3 DNA is TGCGCCAGCAGCCTCTGGGGGCTTGGAACGAACTATGGCTACACCTTC. Its translation is CASSLWGLGTNYGYTF. The gene calls are TRBV5-1 and TRBJ1-2; a weak D match, TRBD1 (6 bases). Trimming removed 4 bases at V and 2 bases at J, with 18 bases between. The CDR3 length is 16 residues. From germline, CDR1 is SGHRS and CDR2 YFSETQ.

This clonotype was seen ten or more times. This rearrangement joins TRBV20-1 to TRBJ1-1; unclear D gene. The CDR3 runs to 13 residues. Per the germline V gene, CDR1 is DFQATT and CDR2 is SNEGSKA (reference sequence). The V gene lost 2 bases and the J gene lost 3 bases, with 10 bases spanning the gap. The CDR3 sequence is CSARRVVDTEAFF. CDR3 coding DNA: TGCAGTGCTAGAAGGGTGGTTGACACTGAAGCTTTCTTT.

The chain is built from TRBV6-5 and TRBJ1-1; D is uncertain. V lost 0 bases and J 0 bases, leaving 8 bases between the germline ends. The length of the CDR3 is 15 residues. The germline gives CDR1 MNHEY, CDR2 SVGAGI. In nucleotides, the CDR3 is TGTGCCAGCAGTTACTCGAGGCGGTTGAACACTGAAGCTTTCTTT. It translates to CASSYSRRLNTEAFF.

This sequence joins TRBV12-3 or TRBV12-4 and TRBJ2-7, with a tentative D call TRBD1 (6 bases). V was clipped by 7 bases and J by 3 bases, with 25 bases between them. The CDR3 runs to 17 residues. As DNA, the CDR3 is TGTGCCAGCATTAACGGGACATTCCGAGGGTGCTGCTACGAGCAGTACTTC. This sequence encodes CASINGTFRGCCYEQYF.